These T cell receptor beta chains were read from a single sample in a study of T-cell reconstitution after alpha-beta-depleted transplantation in children. In TCRdb, the PCR reads were re-called with MiXCR into one record per CDR3 protein. Altogether about 300,000 distinct CDR3 sequences are present, 9.5% to 13% being singletons, with the ten largest covering about 8%. The specimen was PBMCs, collected before TCRalphabeta/CD19-depleted stem cell transplant. The source of these receptors is a boy under three years old with acute myeloid leukemia, due to receive a stem cell transplant. Both conserved end residues are part of each CDR3. Fields, in order: J gene, clone size, V gene, D gene, CDR3 DNA, CDR3 protein. A D gene is named only where the DNA matches it firmly. The listing skips clone size in some rows; elsewhere it reads once, few, many or a size class.

j_call: TRBJ2-1; clone_size: many; v_call: TRBV5-1; d_call: -; cdr3_nt: TGCGCCAGCAGCCAGACTAGCAATGAGCAGTTCTTC; cdr3_aa: CASSQTSNEQFF
j_call: TRBJ2-7; clone_size: many; v_call: TRBV7-2; d_call: TRBD2; cdr3_nt: TGTGCCAGCAGCCGAACTAGCGTGAGCTCCTACGAGCAGTACTTC; cdr3_aa: CASSRTSVSSYEQYF
j_call: TRBJ2-5; clone_size: many; v_call: TRBV9; d_call: -; cdr3_nt: TGTGCCAGCAGCGTCGGAGCTCTCCGGGAGACCCAGTACTTC; cdr3_aa: CASSVGALRETQYF
j_call: TRBJ1-1; clone_size: few; v_call: TRBV5-1; d_call: -; cdr3_nt: TGCGCCAGCAGCTTGGCCCCGACAGGACCGACTGAAGCTTTCTTT; cdr3_aa: CASSLAPTGPTEAFF
j_call: TRBJ2-5; clone_size: many; v_call: TRBV12-3/TRBV12-4; d_call: -; cdr3_nt: TGTGCCAGCAGCCCACGGTCGGTGTCAGAGACCCAGTACTTC; cdr3_aa: CASSPRSVSETQYF
j_call: TRBJ1-1; clone_size: many; v_call: TRBV7-8; d_call: -; cdr3_nt: TGTGCCAGCAGCGACCGGGACACTCCACTTTTGAACACTGAAGCTTTCTTT; cdr3_aa: CASSDRDTPLLNTEAFF
j_call: TRBJ2-7; clone_size: -; v_call: TRBV14; d_call: TRBD2; cdr3_nt: TGTGCCAGCAGCCAAGCCCATCTAGCGGGCAGGAATGAGTACGAGCAGTACTTC; cdr3_aa: CASSQAHLAGRNEYEQYF
j_call: TRBJ1-1; clone_size: many; v_call: TRBV6-5; d_call: -; cdr3_nt: TGTGCCAGCAGTTACTCGGGACGACCGAACACTGAAGCTTTCTTT; cdr3_aa: CASSYSGRPNTEAFF
j_call: TRBJ2-2; clone_size: few; v_call: TRBV6-5; d_call: -; cdr3_nt: TGTGCCAGCAGTTACTCGATTCGGAGGGTCGTCGACACCGGGGAGCTGTTTTTT; cdr3_aa: CASSYSIRRVVDTGELFF
j_call: TRBJ2-2; clone_size: -; v_call: TRBV7-9; d_call: -; cdr3_nt: TGTGCCAGCAGCTTAGGGCGAACCGGGGAGCTGTTTTTT; cdr3_aa: CASSLGRTGELFF
j_call: TRBJ2-7; clone_size: few; v_call: TRBV29-1; d_call: TRBD2; cdr3_nt: TGCAGCGTCCCCTGGGAGGGCGAGCAGTACTTC; cdr3_aa: CSVPWEGEQYF
j_call: TRBJ2-3; clone_size: few; v_call: TRBV10-3; d_call: TRBD2; cdr3_nt: TGTGCCATCAGGGGGGGGGTAGCCACAGATACGCAGTATTTT; cdr3_aa: CAIRGGVATDTQYF
j_call: TRBJ2-2; clone_size: many; v_call: TRBV19; d_call: TRBD2; cdr3_nt: TGTGCCAGTAGTCGGATACTAGCGGGAGGGCCTGGGACCGGGGAGCTGTTTTTT; cdr3_aa: CASSRILAGGPGTGELFF
j_call: TRBJ2-3; clone_size: many; v_call: TRBV7-8; d_call: -; cdr3_nt: TGTGCCAGCAGCTTACGTAGGGGCTTCAGGACAGATACGCAGTATTTT; cdr3_aa: CASSLRRGFRTDTQYF
j_call: TRBJ1-5; clone_size: many; v_call: TRBV4-2; d_call: -; cdr3_nt: TGTGCCAGCAGCCAAGTAGAGACAGGCCCCAATCAGCCCCAGCATTTT; cdr3_aa: CASSQVETGPNQPQHF
j_call: TRBJ2-7; clone_size: few; v_call: TRBV7-9; d_call: TRBD2; cdr3_nt: TGTGCCAGCAGCAGAGAGTGGGGGGGGGACGAGCAGTACTTC; cdr3_aa: CASSREWGGDEQYF